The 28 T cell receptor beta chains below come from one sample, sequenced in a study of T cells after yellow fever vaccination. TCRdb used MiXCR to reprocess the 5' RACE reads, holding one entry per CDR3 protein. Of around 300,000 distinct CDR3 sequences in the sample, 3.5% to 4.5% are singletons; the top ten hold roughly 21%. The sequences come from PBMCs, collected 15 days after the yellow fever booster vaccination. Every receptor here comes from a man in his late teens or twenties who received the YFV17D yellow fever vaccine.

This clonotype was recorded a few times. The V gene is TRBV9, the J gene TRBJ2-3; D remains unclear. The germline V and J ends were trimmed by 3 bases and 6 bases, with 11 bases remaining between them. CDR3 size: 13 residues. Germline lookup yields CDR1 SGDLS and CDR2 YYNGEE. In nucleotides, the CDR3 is TGTGCCAGCAGCGCCGAACCTGCGGATACGCAGTATTTT. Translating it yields CASSAEPADTQYF.

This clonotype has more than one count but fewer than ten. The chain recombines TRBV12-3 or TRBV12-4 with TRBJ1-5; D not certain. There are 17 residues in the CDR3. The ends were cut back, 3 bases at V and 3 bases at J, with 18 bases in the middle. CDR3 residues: CASSLAAGRIVNQPQHF. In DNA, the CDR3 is TGTGCCAGCAGTTTGGCGGCCGGGCGGATAGTCAATCAGCCCCAGCATTTT.

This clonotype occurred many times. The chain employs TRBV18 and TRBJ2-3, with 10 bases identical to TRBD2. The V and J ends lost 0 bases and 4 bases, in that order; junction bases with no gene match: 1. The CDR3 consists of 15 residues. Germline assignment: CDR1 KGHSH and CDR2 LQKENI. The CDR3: CASSPPLAGADTQYF. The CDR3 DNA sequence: TGTGCCAGCTCACCACCCCTAGCGGGGGCAGATACGCAGTATTTT.

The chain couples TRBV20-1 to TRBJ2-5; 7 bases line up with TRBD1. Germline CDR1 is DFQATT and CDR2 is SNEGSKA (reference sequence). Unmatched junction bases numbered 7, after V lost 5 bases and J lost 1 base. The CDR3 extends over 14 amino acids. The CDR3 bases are TGCAGTGCTCGAAAAACAGGGGTCCAAGAGACCCAGTACTTC. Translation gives CSARKTGVQETQYF.

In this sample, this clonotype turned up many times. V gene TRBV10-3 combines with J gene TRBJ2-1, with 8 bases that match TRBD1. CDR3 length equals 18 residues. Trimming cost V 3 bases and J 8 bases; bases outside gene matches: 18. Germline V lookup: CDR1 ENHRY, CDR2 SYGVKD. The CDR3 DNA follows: TGTGCCATCAGTGAAACACCCTTGACAGGGGCCTCGAGGGATGAGCAGTTCTTC. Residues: CAISETPLTGASRDEQFF.

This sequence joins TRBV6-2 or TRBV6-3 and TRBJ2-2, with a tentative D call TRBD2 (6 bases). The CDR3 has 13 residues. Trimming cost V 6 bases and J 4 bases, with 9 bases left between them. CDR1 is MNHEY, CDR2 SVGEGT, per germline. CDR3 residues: CASRGLRTGELFF. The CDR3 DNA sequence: TGTGCCAGCAGGGGACTCCGCACCGGGGAGCTGTTTTTT.

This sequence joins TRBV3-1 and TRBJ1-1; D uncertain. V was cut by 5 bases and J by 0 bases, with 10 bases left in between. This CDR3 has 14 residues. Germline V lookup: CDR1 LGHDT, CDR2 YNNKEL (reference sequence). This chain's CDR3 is CASSFHGVNTEAFF. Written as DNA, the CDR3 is TGTGCCAGCAGCTTCCACGGGGTGAACACTGAAGCTTTCTTT.

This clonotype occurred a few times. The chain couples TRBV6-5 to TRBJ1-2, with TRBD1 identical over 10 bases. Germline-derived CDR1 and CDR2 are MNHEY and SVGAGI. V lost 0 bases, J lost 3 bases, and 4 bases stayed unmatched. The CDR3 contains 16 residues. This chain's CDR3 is CASSYSGTGVDYGYTF. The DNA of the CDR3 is TGTGCCAGCAGTTACTCGGGGACAGGGGTCGACTATGGCTACACCTTC.

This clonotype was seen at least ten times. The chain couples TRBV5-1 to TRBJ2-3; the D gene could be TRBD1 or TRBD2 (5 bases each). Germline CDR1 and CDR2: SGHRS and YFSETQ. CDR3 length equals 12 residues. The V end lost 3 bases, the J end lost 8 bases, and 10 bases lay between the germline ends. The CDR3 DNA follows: TGCGCCAGCAGCTGGGACCTGGTTACGCAGTATTTT. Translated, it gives CASSWDLVTQYF.

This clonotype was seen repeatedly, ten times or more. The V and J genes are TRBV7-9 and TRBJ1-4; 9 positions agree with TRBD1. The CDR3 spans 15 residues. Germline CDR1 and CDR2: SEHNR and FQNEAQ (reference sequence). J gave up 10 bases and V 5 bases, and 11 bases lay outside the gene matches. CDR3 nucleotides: TGTGCCAGCAGCCTCCCCGGGACAGGGCAAGGAAAACTGTTTTTT. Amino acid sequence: CASSLPGTGQGKLFF.

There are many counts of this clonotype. CDR3 residues: CASRWEGSQPQHF. Written as DNA, the CDR3 is TGTGCCAGCAGATGGGAGGGGTCCCAGCCCCAGCATTTT. The chain couples TRBV6-2 or TRBV6-3 to TRBJ1-5; a possible D gene is TRBD1 (5 bases). Germline V gene sequence: CDR1 MNHEY, CDR2 SVGEGT. V was cut by 6 bases and J by 7 bases, with 13 bases left in between. The CDR3 covers 13 residues.

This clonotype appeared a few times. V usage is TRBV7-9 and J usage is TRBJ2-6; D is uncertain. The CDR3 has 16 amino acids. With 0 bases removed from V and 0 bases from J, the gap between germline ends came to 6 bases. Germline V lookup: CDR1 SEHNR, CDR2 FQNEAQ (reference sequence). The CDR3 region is CASSLAQSSGANVLTF. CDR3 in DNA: TGTGCCAGCAGCTTAGCTCAATCCTCTGGGGCCAACGTCCTGACTTTC.

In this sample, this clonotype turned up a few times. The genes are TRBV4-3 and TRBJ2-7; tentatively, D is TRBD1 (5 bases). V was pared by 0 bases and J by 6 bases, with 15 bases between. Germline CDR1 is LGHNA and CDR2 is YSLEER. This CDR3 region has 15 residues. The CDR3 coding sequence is TGCGCCAGCAGCCAAGATACCAGGGTGGGGTTCGAGCAGTACTTC. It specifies CASSQDTRVGFEQYF.

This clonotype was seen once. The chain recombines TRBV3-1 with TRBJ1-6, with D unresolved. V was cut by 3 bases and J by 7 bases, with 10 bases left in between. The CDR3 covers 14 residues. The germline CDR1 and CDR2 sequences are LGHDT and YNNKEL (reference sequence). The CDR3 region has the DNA TGTGCCAGCAGCCAGCGCCTGGAGAATTCACCCCTCCACTTT. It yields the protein CASSQRLENSPLHF. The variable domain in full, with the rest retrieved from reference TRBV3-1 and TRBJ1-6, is DTAVSQTPKYLVTQMGNDKSIKCEQNLGHDTMYWYKQDSKKFLKIMFSYNNKELIINETVPNRFSPKSPDKAHLNLHINSLELGDSAVYFCASSQRLENSPLHFGNGTRLTVT.

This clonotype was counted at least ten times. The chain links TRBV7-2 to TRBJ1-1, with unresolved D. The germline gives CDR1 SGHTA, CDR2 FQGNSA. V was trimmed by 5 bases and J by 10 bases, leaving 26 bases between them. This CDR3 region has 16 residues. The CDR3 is CASSPPFAQGPQGAFF. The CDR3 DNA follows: TGTGCCAGCAGCCCACCCTTTGCTCAAGGGCCCCAAGGAGCTTTCTTT. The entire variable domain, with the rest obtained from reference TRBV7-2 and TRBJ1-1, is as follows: GAGVSQSPSNKVTEKGKDVELRCDPISGHTALYWYRQSLGQGLEFLIYFQGNSAPDKSGLPSDRFSAERTGGSVSTLTIQRTQQEDSAVYLCASSPPFAQGPQGAFFGQGTRLTVV.

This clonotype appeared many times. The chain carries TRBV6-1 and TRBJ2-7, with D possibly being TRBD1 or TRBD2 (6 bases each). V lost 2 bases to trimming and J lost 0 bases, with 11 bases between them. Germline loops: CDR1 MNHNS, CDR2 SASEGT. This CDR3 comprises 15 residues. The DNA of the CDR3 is TGTGCCAGCAGTGAATGGTGGGGGGCCTCCTACGAGCAGTACTTC. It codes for CASSEWWGASYEQYF.

Here the CDR3 reads CASSLGSSGDNEQFF. Here the CDR3 DNA reads TGTGCCAGCAGCTTAGGGTCTAGCGGGGACAATGAGCAGTTCTTC. The rearrangement links TRBV7-3 to TRBJ2-1, with 9 bases aligning to TRBD2. In germline, CDR1 is SGHTA, CDR2 FQGTGA. The CDR3 runs to 15 residues. The trim removed 2 bases at V and 5 bases at J, leaving 4 bases unmatched.

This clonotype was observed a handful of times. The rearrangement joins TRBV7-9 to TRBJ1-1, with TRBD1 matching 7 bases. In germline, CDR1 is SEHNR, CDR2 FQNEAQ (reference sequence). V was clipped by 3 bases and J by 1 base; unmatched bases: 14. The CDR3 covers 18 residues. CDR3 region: CASSLRPGGGGKNTEAFF. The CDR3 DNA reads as TGTGCCAGCAGCTTGAGGCCAGGGGGAGGGGGAAAGAACACTGAAGCTTTCTTT.

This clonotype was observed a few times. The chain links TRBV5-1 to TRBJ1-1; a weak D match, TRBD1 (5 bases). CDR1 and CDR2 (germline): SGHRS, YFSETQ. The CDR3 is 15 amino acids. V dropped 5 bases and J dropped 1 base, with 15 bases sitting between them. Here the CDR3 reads CASSAGLNENTEAFF. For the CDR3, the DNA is TGCGCCAGCAGTGCAGGGCTAAATGAGAACACTGAAGCTTTCTTT.

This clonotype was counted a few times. The CDR3 bases are TGCAGTGCCCACGACTACCCCGAGCAGTTCTTC. Translating gives CSAHDYPEQFF. This chain joins TRBV20-1 and TRBJ2-1; D possibly corresponds to TRBD2 (5 bases). V dropped 6 bases and J dropped 10 bases, with 13 bases sitting between them. The CDR3 is 11 residues long. Germline-derived CDR1 and CDR2 are DFQATT and SNEGSKA (reference sequence).

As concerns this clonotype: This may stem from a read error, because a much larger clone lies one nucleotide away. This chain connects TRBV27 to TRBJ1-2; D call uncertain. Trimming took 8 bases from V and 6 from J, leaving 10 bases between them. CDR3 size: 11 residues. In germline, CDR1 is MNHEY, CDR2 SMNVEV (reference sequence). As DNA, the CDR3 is TGTGCCAGCCAGGTGGGGAATGGCTACACCTTC. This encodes CASQVGNGYTF.

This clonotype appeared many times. Written as DNA, the CDR3 is TGTGCCAGCAGTTACAAGGTCGGGTTATCCTACGAGCAGTACTTC. It encodes CASSYKVGLSYEQYF. The V call is TRBV6-6, the J call TRBJ2-7; no reliable D call. The V gene lost 2 bases and the J gene lost 1 base, with 12 bases spanning the gap. Germline-derived CDR1 and CDR2 are MNHNY and SVGAGI (reference sequence). The CDR3 length is 15 residues.

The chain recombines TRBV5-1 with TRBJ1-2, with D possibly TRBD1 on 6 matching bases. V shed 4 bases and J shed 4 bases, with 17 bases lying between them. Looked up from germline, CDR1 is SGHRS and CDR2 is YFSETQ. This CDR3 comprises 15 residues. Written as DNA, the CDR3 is TGCGCCAGCAGCCCTGGACAGACGGTCTCCTATGGCTACACCTTC. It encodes CASSPGQTVSYGYTF.

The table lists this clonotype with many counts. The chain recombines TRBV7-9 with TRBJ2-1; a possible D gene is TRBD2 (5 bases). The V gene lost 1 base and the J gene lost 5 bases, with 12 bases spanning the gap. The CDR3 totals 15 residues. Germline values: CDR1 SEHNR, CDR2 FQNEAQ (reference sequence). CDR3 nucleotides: TGTGCCAGCAGCTTAGTACTGGGGAGTAACAATGAGCAGTTCTTC. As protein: CASSLVLGSNNEQFF.

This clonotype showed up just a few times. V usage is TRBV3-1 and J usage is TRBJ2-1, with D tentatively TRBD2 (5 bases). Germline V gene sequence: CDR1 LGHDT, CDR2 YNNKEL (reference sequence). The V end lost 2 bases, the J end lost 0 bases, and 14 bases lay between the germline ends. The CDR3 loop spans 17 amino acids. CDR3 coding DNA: TGTGCCAGCAGCCAACGTGGACTTTCCCGCTCCTACAATGAGCAGTTCTTC. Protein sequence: CASSQRGLSRSYNEQFF.

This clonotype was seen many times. CDR3: CASSLVVIDTQYF. CDR3 DNA: TGTGCCAGCAGCTTGGTAGTTATAGATACGCAGTATTTT. This chain connects TRBV7-2 to TRBJ2-3; D call uncertain. Germline lookup yields CDR1 SGHTA and CDR2 FQGNSA. The ends were cut back, 3 bases at V and 5 bases at J, with 9 bases in the middle. There are 13 residues in the CDR3.

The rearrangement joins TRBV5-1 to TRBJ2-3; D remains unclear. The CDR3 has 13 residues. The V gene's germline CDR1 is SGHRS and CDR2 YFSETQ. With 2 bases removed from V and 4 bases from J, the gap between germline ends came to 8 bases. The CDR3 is CASSFLTSDTQYF. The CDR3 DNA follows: TGCGCCAGCAGCTTCCTCACATCAGATACGCAGTATTTT.

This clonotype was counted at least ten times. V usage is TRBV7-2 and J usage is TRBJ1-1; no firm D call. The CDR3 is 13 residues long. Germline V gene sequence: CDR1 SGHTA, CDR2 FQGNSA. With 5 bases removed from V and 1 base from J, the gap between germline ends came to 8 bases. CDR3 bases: TGTGCCAGCAGCCCGCAGCCGAACACTGAAGCTTTCTTT. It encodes CASSPQPNTEAFF.